These T cell receptor beta chains were read from a single sample in a study of radiotherapy plus CTLA-4 blockade in lung cancer. Assay used: immunoSEQ multiplex PCR; TCRdb lists only in-frame clones, some missing. The table has roughly 120,000 clones, about four fifths seen once. Specimen: peripheral blood, collected from a patient treated with radiotherapy plus ipilimumab. Receptor source: a human donor with non-small cell lung cancer who had a partial response to radiotherapy plus ipilimumab. CDR3s include the opening cysteine and the closing phenylalanine or tryptophan. D genes are given only for firm matches. Expanded clones get a size class; other rows say once, few or many, or leave the size out.

once,TRBV5-4,NA,TRBJ2-1,TGTGCCAGCAGCCACGGGGGAGAGATTTACAATGAGCAGTTCTTC,CASSHGGEIYNEQFF
NA,TRBV4-1,TRBD2,TRBJ2-7,TGCGCCAGCAGCCAAGGGACTAGCGGGACATACGAGCAGTACTTC,CASSQGTSGTYEQYF
NA,TRBV5-4,TRBD1,TRBJ2-2,TGTGCCAGCAGCGCTGGGACAGGGGGCTACACCGGGGAGCTGTTTTTT,CASSAGTGGYTGELFF
NA,TRBV4-2,TRBD2,TRBJ2-6,TGTGCCAGCAGCCAAGTTTTTTGGGCGGGAGGGCCTGCTGGGGCCAACGTCCTGACTTTC,CASSQVFWAGGPAGANVLTF
NA,TRBV9,NA,TRBJ2-1,TGTGCCAGCAGCGTAGGGGCTAGCGATCCTGGGGATGAGCAGTTCTTC,CASSVGASDPGDEQFF
NA,TRBV30,NA,TRBJ1-5,TGTGCCTGGAGCCCGACAGGAGGCAATCAGCCCCAGCATTTT,CAWSPTGGNQPQHF
once,TRBV2,NA,TRBJ1-1,TGTGCCAGCAGTGCCGGTTCGGACACTGAAGCTTTCTTT,CASSAGSDTEAFF
once,TRBV5-1,TRBD2,TRBJ2-1,TGCGCCAGCAGCGCATCCGGGACTAGCCCAAATGAGCAGTTCTTC,CASSASGTSPNEQFF
NA,TRBV7-2,NA,TRBJ1-2,TGTGCCAGCAGCTTAGATACCCGGACAGTCGATGGCTACACCTTC,CASSLDTRTVDGYTF
NA,TRBV5-1,TRBD2,TRBJ2-3,TGCGCCAGCAGCTTGGGGACTAGCGGAAGACACACAGATACGCAGTATTTT,CASSLGTSGRHTDTQYF
NA,TRBV10-3,NA,TRBJ1-2,TGTGCCATCAGTGAGTCAACAGCCCGCTATGGCTACACCTTC,CAISESTARYGYTF
NA,TRBV11-3,TRBD2,TRBJ2-1,TGTGCCAGCAGCTCCAGGACTAGAAACAATGAGCAGTTCTTC,CASSSRTRNNEQFF
NA,TRBV10-3,TRBD1,TRBJ2-2,TGTGCCATCAGTGCCCGCGGTAGGGACAGGGCGAACACCGGGGAGCTGTTTTTT,CAISARGRDRANTGELFF
NA,TRBV7-9,TRBD2,TRBJ2-7,TGTGCCAGCAGCCCGTGGGAGGGGAACTACGAGCAGTACTTC,CASSPWEGNYEQYF
NA,TRBV19,NA,TRBJ1-5,TGTGCCAGTAGTATGGTGCTAAACTCCAATCAGCCCCAGCATTTT,CASSMVLNSNQPQHF
NA,TRBV7-9,TRBD2,TRBJ2-7,TGTGCCAGCAGCTCTAGCGGGAGGCAGTACGAGCAGTACTTC,CASSSSGRQYEQYF
NA,TRBV6-1,NA,TRBJ2-3,TGTGCCAGCAGTGTCCAGGGGTTGGGAGGCACAGATACGCAGTATTTT,CASSVQGLGGTDTQYF
NA,TRBV28,NA,TRBJ1-2,TGTGCCAGCAGTAAGCGAAAGGCCGGCCTTGGGGGCTACACCTTC,CASSKRKAGLGGYTF
NA,TRBV19,NA,TRBJ1-1,TGTGCCAGTAGTATTAAGGGGCCCACTGAAGCTTTCTTT,CASSIKGPTEAFF
NA,TRBV27,TRBD1,TRBJ1-1,TGTGCCAGCAGTTTGGCACAGGGGCTGACTGAAGCTTTCTTT,CASSLAQGLTEAFF
few,TRBV5-6,NA,TRBJ1-1,TGTGCCAGCAGCCCCACAGAGAACACTGAAGCTTTCTTT,CASSPTENTEAFF
NA,TRBV7-9,TRBD2,TRBJ2-3,TGTGCCAGCAGCTCTTTTAGCGGGAGGACAGATACGCAGTATTTT,CASSSFSGRTDTQYF
NA,TRBV10-1,NA,TRBJ2-4,TGCGCCAGCAGTGAAAACCAAGAGGTGGACATTCAGTACTTC,CASSENQEVDIQYF
NA,TRBV4-2,NA,TRBJ2-2,TGTGCCAGCAGCCAAGATCGGCCTAGCGCGAACACCGGGGAGCTGTTTTTT,CASSQDRPSANTGELFF
NA,TRBV28,NA,TRBJ1-2,TGTGCCAGCAGCTCGGGACTCCGAACTAACTATGGCTACACCTTC,CASSSGLRTNYGYTF
NA,TRBV16,TRBD1,TRBJ1-4,TGTGCCAGCAGCCAATCTAGGGGGCTTAATGAAAAACTGTTTTTT,CASSQSRGLNEKLFF
NA,TRBV6-5,NA,TRBJ2-1,TGTGCCAGTCTGAATAGACTAGTAAGCAATGAGCAGTTCTTC,CASLNRLVSNEQFF
NA,TRBV5-4,NA,TRBJ2-4,TGTGCCAGCAGCTTTATTCACAGTTTAAACATTCAGTACTTC,CASSFIHSLNIQYF
NA,TRBV7-2,TRBD2,TRBJ2-1,TGTGCCAGCAGCTTAAACGGGAGGGCCCTTGGAGAGCAGTTCTTC,CASSLNGRALGEQFF
NA,TRBV5-1,TRBD1,TRBJ2-7,TGCGCCAGCACCGGGGACAGCACCTCCTACGAGCAGTACTTC,CASTGDSTSYEQYF
NA,TRBV7-9,NA,TRBJ1-2,TGTGCCAGCAGCTCCAGGGGAAAGGGCCACTATGGCTACACCTTC,CASSSRGKGHYGYTF
few,TRBV4-2,NA,TRBJ2-7,TGTGCCAGCAGCTTGAATCCAGGGACCTACGAGCAGTACTTC,CASSLNPGTYEQYF
few,TRBV27,NA,TRBJ2-2,TGTGCCAGCAGTTTATCGGCCCCCAAGTTTGAGGTCACGAACACCGGGGAGCTGTTTTTT,CASSLSAPKFEVTNTGELFF
NA,TRBV9,NA,TRBJ1-2,TGTGCCAGCAGCGGATACAGTGCCAACTATGGCTACACCTTC,CASSGYSANYGYTF
NA,TRBV7-2,NA,TRBJ1-6,TGTGCCAGCAGCTCCGGACGGGAGTGGAATTCACCCCTCCACTTT,CASSSGREWNSPLHF
NA,TRBV28,TRBD2,TRBJ2-1,TGTGCCAGCAGTCTCCTAGCGGGAGGGGCCAATGAGCAGTTCTTC,CASSLLAGGANEQFF
NA,TRBV30,TRBD1,TRBJ1-6,TGTGCCTGGAGTGTACTGGAGGGGGCGGATTCACCCCTCCACTTT,CAWSVLEGADSPLHF
NA,TRBV27,NA,TRBJ1-5,TGTGCCAGCAGTTCGCGGCGAAGTGGCGGCAATCAGCCCCAGCATTTT,CASSSRRSGGNQPQHF
NA,TRBV2,TRBD1,TRBJ1-1,TGTGCCAGCAGTGCGGGACAGGGAAACACTGAAGCTTTCTTT,CASSAGQGNTEAFF
NA,TRBV15,NA,TRBJ1-1,TGTGCCACCAGCAGAGGTTTGAGGGTAGGGAGTTTTGAGGACACTGAAGCTTTCTTT,CATSRGLRVGSFEDTEAFF
NA,TRBV14,NA,TRBJ1-1,TGTGCCAGCAGCCAATGGTCAGGGTTGAACACTGAAGCTTTCTTT,CASSQWSGLNTEAFF
NA,TRBV27,NA,TRBJ1-3,TGTGCCAGCAGTTTATTAGGGGGCTCTGGAAACACCATATATTTT,CASSLLGGSGNTIYF
few,TRBV28,NA,TRBJ2-5,TGTGCCAGCAGTTTAGGGGGGAACCAAGAGACCCAGTACTTC,CASSLGGNQETQYF
NA,TRBV11-2,TRBD1,TRBJ1-1,TGTGCCAGCAGCTCCTTTCCAAAGGGGGCATTTAACACTGAAGCTTTCTTT,CASSSFPKGAFNTEAFF
once,TRBV7-2,NA,TRBJ2-1,TGTGCCAGCAGCTCAATCCCCAACACCGCTGTCTTC,CASSSIPNTAVF
NA,TRBV27,NA,TRBJ1-5,TGTGCCAGCAGTTTCAGGGTCCCTATCTACAATCAGCCCCAGCATTTT,CASSFRVPIYNQPQHF
NA,TRBV7-2,TRBD1,TRBJ1-4,TGTGCCAGCAGCTCTCGACAGGGGGCTAGTGAAAAACTGTTTTTT,CASSSRQGASEKLFF
NA,TRBV4-1,TRBD1,TRBJ1-2,TGCGCCAGCAGCCTAAGAACAGGGGATCGGTATGGCTACACCTTC,CASSLRTGDRYGYTF
NA,TRBV11-2,TRBD2,TRBJ2-7,TGTGCCAGCAGCTTGGGTTGGGTAGCGGGAATTACCTACGAGCAGTACTTC,CASSLGWVAGITYEQYF
NA,TRBV5-1,NA,TRBJ1-2,TGCGCCAGCAGCTTGACCGGCGCAGGTCCTAAGGGGGGCTACACCTTC,CASSLTGAGPKGGYTF
NA,TRBV6-1,NA,TRBJ2-3,TGTGCCAGCAGTGAATCGGGTAGCACAGATACGCAGTATTTT,CASSESGSTDTQYF
NA,TRBV6-5,NA,TRBJ1-1,TGTGCCAGCACCCTACCAGGGAACACTGAAGCTTTCTTT,CASTLPGNTEAFF
NA,TRBV30,NA,TRBJ2-1,TGTGCCTGGTCTATAGAGCGGCCTAATGAGCAGTTCTTC,CAWSIERPNEQFF